This is a list of T cell receptor beta chains from one sample in a study of tumor-infiltrating lymphocytes in oesophageal squamous cell carcinoma. TCRdb called the PCR reads again in MiXCR, with one record for every CDR3 protein. The top ten clones hold around 44% of a sample with about 14,000 distinct CDR3 sequences, around 47% of them seen once. Sample: blood. The receptor source for this set is a male donor with esophageal squamous cell carcinoma. Both conserved end residues are part of each CDR3. Fields, in order: V gene, J gene, CDR3 protein.

TRBV7-9	TRBJ1-5	CASSPSAGRHFTQHF
TRBV6-1	TRBJ1-6	CAISGEGRGSPLHF
TRBV7-2	TRBJ2-6	CASTSGVGGRANVLTF
TRBV11-2	TRBJ1-1	CASSVRMQGEAFF
TRBV7-9	TRBJ1-4	CASSVDGSSEKLFF
TRBV28	TRBJ2-4	CASSLRNRVLAKNIQYF
TRBV5-1	TRBJ1-6	CASSLDSGGSNHSPLHF
TRBV10-2	-	CASSELRGYTYNEQYF
TRBV7-8	TRBJ1-1	CASSSGMGPDFEAFF
TRBV19	TRBJ2-4	CASSMGQSGKNIQYF
TRBV7-2	TRBJ2-4	CASRVRERGEQYF
TRBV7-4	TRBJ2-5	CASSLGLGYQETQYF
TRBV7-2	-	CASRGGRYQETQYF
TRBV7-3	-	CASSSNPSGRFDNEQFF
TRBV28	TRBJ2-2	CASSLPGPNTGELFF
TRBV7-4	TRBJ2-7	CASSNPGQATYEQYF
TRBV6-1	TRBJ2-7	CASSELTSGKNEQYF
TRBV28	TRBJ2-7	CASSLQGKNSPLHF
TRBV11-1	-	CASSLSGNHVRETQYF
TRBV24-1	TRBJ2-1	CATSPSPGTGSYNEQFF
TRBV11-2	TRBJ2-7	CASSLDSETSGRVPVLHEQYF
TRBV28	TRBJ2-3	CASPQVPPGWDQEVRDTQYF
TRBV7-8	TRBJ1-3	CASSLSGNSGNTIYF
TRBV7-3	TRBJ2-2	CASSLTGQGAYTGELFF
TRBV3-1	-	CASSPGSGGNEQFF
TRBV11-2	-	CASSRNRAEGQFF
TRBV19	TRBJ2-5	CASSTPPGQARETQYF
TRBV7-6	TRBJ2-7	CASSLVGPFQGSYEQYF
TRBV11-2	TRBJ2-3	CASSLGGRSTDTQYF
TRBV7-8	TRBJ2-5	CASSLVGWGETQYF
TRBV6-1	TRBJ2-3	CAAGQGPDTQYF
TRBV5-1	TRBJ2-2	CASSPGQGAASGELFF
TRBV5-1	TRBJ2-3	CASSLGSYGFDTQYF
TRBV28	TRBJ1-1	CASRWDTEAFF
TRBV7-2	TRBJ1-2	CASSSQTGTVRDYGYTF
TRBV5-3	-	CASSLGASGRVYEQYF
TRBV28	TRBJ2-2	CASRVTGMTGELFF
TRBV7-2	TRBJ2-3	CASSFIGDTQYF
TRBV6-2/TRBV6-3	TRBJ1-3	CASRRTLSGNTIYF
TRBV25-1	TRBJ2-1	CASSGSPTTGYEQFF
TRBV12-3/TRBV12-4	TRBJ2-1	CASTLLGARADEQFF
TRBV11-3	-	CASSLEGYGNEQYF
TRBV6-1	TRBJ1-2	CASRKLRDRGLGYTF
TRBV6-9	TRBJ2-1	CARSAPGGFGNEQFF
TRBV9	-	CASSVVDSGYNNEQFF
TRBV6-1	TRBJ2-3	CASSRDSEGTDTQYF
TRBV7-9	TRBJ2-2	CASSLAYHTGELFF
TRBV11-2	TRBJ2-7	CASSPRGSSYEQYF
TRBV5-3	TRBJ2-4	CARSGGGNIQYF
TRBV12-3/TRBV12-4	TRBJ2-7	CASRSGSLGELYF
TRBV5-1	TRBJ1-5	CASSLALGEPQHF
TRBV19	TRBJ1-2	CASRAAGGRVYGYTF
TRBV6-1	TRBJ2-2	CASSGSTDTGELFF
TRBV11-2	TRBJ2-4	CASSLERGEQFFGPGTLGIQYF
TRBV7-2	-	CASSFRGGETQFF